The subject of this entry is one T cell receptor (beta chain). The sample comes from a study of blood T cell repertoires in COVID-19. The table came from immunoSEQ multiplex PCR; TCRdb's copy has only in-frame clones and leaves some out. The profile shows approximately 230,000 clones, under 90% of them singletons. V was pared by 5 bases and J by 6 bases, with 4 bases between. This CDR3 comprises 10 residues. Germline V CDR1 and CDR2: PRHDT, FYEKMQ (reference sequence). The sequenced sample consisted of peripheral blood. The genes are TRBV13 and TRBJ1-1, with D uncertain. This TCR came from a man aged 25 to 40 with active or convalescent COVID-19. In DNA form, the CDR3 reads TGTGCCAGCAGCCAATCTGAAGCTTTCTTT. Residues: CASSQSEAFF.